The entry below gives a single T cell receptor beta chain sequence along with its context. This sample is part of a study of blood T cell repertoires in COVID-19. The CDR3 runs to 14 residues. Germline V gene data show CDR1 as SGHKS and CDR2 as YYEKEE (reference sequence). The V end lost 0 bases, the J end lost 2 bases, and 8 bases lay between the germline ends. Profiling relied on immunoSEQ multiplex PCR, and the TCRdb table lists in-frame clones only, not all of them. The table records 200,000 to 250,000 clones, 84% of them present only once. The chain has TRBV5-5 and TRBJ1-1, with unresolved D. Input material: PBMCs or T cells enriched from blood (not recorded which). The TCR originated in a man between 60 and 75 years old who had recovered from COVID-19. CDR3 nucleotide sequence: TGTGCCAGCAGCTTGGACTTCGTAAACACTGAAGCTTTCTTT. It yields the protein CASSLDFVNTEAFF.